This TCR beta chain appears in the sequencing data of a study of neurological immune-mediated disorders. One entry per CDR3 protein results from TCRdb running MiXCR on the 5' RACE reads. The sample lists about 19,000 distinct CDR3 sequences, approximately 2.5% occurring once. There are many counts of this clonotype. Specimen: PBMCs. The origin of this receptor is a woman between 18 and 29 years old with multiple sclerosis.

CDR3 sequence (DNA): TGTGCCAGCAGCAGTATACAGGGCCCCGGGGGGCCGCAGTATTTT. Encoded protein: CASSSIQGPGGPQYF. V gene TRBV14 combines with J gene TRBJ2-3; TRBD2 might be the D (7 bases). Trimming took 5 bases from V and 10 from J, leaving 22 bases between them. Germline V gene sequence: CDR1 SGHDN, CDR2 FVKESK. The CDR3 has 15 amino acids.